A selection of T cell receptor beta chains follows, all from one sample in a study of shared clonotypes between healthy human individuals. Measured with immunoSEQ multiplex PCR; TCRdb has only the in-frame clones, and not every one. The sample yields 2.3 million or so clones, more than 85% seen once. Sequencing was performed on naive CD4+ T cells from PBMCs. The receptors stem from a man between 18 and 29 years old in good health. Some clones in this sample may be carry-over from other donors' samples. Both conserved end residues are part of each CDR3. A D gene is named only where the DNA matches it firmly. Clone size is stated in some rows and not others, as once, few, many or a class when expanded.

J gene,D gene,CDR3 length,V gene,clone size,CDR3 DNA,CDR3 protein
TRBJ2-3,TRBD2,16,TRBV28,NA,TGTGCCAGCAGTTTATGGAGCGGGAGGAGTACAGATACGCAGTATTTT,CASSLWSGRSTDTQYF
TRBJ2-1,TRBD2,15,TRBV9,NA,TGTGCCAGCACCCCCAGTGGCGGGAGCTACAATGAGCAGTTCTTC,CASTPSGGSYNEQFF
TRBJ2-7,TRBD1,17,TRBV11-2,NA,TGTGCCAGCAGCTTAGTCGGTGGGGGGACAGGGCCCTACGAGCAGTACTTC,CASSLVGGGTGPYEQYF
TRBJ1-1,NA,13,TRBV18,NA,TGTGCCAGCTCACCGACAGAGAACACTGAAGCTTTCTTT,CASSPTENTEAFF
TRBJ1-1,NA,14,TRBV29-1,NA,TGCAGCGCCAAACCGGGGCCGATGAACACTGAAGCTTTCTTT,CSAKPGPMNTEAFF
TRBJ2-3,NA,11,TRBV7-2,NA,TGTGCCAGCAGCTTCAGAGATACGCAGTATTTT,CASSFRDTQYF
TRBJ1-5,NA,16,TRBV19,NA,TGTGCCAGTACTGGTCAGTACCCCTATAGCAATCAGCCCCAGCATTTT,CASTGQYPYSNQPQHF
TRBJ1-1,NA,13,TRBV10-1,NA,TGCGCCAGCAGTGCGTCCAGGGCCACTGAAGCTTTCTTT,CASSASRATEAFF
TRBJ2-7,TRBD1,14,TRBV29-1,once,TGCAGCGTAGCGACCTTCGACAGGGGGTACGAGCAGTACTTC,CSVATFDRGYEQYF
TRBJ2-3,NA,15,TRBV7-2,NA,TGTGCCAGCAGCTTAGACCGTGGGAGCACAGATACGCAGTATTTT,CASSLDRGSTDTQYF
TRBJ2-3,TRBD1,18,TRBV28,NA,TGTGCCAGCAGTTTGAGACAGGGCCGTAAGACTAGCACAGATACGCAGTATTTT,CASSLRQGRKTSTDTQYF
TRBJ2-1,NA,16,TRBV9,NA,TGTGCCAGCAGTGCCGGTAGGGGGAAGTCCTACAATGAGCAGTTCTTC,CASSAGRGKSYNEQFF
TRBJ2-7,TRBD2,15,TRBV6-5,NA,TGTGCCAGCAGTTACCGAGAGCGGGGCGCCTACGAGCAGTACTTC,CASSYRERGAYEQYF
TRBJ2-3,TRBD2,16,TRBV27,NA,TGTGCCAGCAGTGGCATTGACCGGGAGGGCCCGGATACGCAGTATTTT,CASSGIDREGPDTQYF
TRBJ2-3,TRBD2,15,TRBV7-3,NA,TGTGCCAGCAATCGCGGGAGGGCCCCCACAGATACGCAGTATTTT,CASNRGRAPTDTQYF
TRBJ1-2,NA,11,TRBV29-1,NA,TGCAGCGGAGGAGGGGATGAGGGCTACACCTTC,CSGGGDEGYTF
TRBJ2-6,NA,15,TRBV18,NA,TGTGCCAGCTCGCTTCCTTTGTCCGGGGCCAACGTCCTGACTTTC,CASSLPLSGANVLTF
TRBJ2-7,TRBD2,15,TRBV5-4,NA,TGTGCCAGCAGCTCGCCGACTAGCGGGAACTACGAGCAGTACTTC,CASSSPTSGNYEQYF
TRBJ1-4,NA,14,TRBV5-1,few,TGCGCCAGCAGCCAATTTGCAACTAATGAAAAACTGTTTTTT,CASSQFATNEKLFF
TRBJ1-2,TRBD1,16,TRBV18,NA,TGTGCCAGCTCACCACCAGTCCAGGGGGGACTATGGGGCTACACCTTC,CASSPPVQGGLWGYTF
TRBJ2-2,TRBD2,16,TRBV18,once,TGTGCCAGCTCACCGCTAGCGGGAGGAATCACCGGGGAGCTGTTTTTT,CASSPLAGGITGELFF
TRBJ2-2,TRBD2,15,TRBV6-5,NA,TGTGCCAGCAGGCCCGGACTAGCGGGAGCCGGGGAGCTGTTTTTT,CASRPGLAGAGELFF
TRBJ1-3,TRBD1,16,TRBV7-8,few,TGTGCCAGCAGCCCACAGGGGGCATTCTCTGGAAACACCATATATTTT,CASSPQGAFSGNTIYF
TRBJ2-5,NA,17,TRBV7-7,NA,TGTGCCAGCAGCTTAGTATGGTTGGGCAGATACCAAGAGACCCAGTACTTC,CASSLVWLGRYQETQYF
TRBJ1-2,TRBD1,16,TRBV2,NA,TGTGCCAGCAGCCAATTGATGGACAGGCAGGGCTATGGCTACACCTTC,CASSQLMDRQGYGYTF
TRBJ2-1,TRBD2,16,TRBV7-9,NA,TGTGCCAGCAGCTCATCTAGCGGGAGTATACACAATGAGCAGTTCTTC,CASSSSSGSIHNEQFF
TRBJ2-3,NA,15,TRBV7-9,NA,TGTGCCAGCGCCCTGGTCCTCGGTGGCGCAGATACGCAGTATTTT,CASALVLGGADTQYF
TRBJ1-2,NA,14,TRBV5-1,NA,TGCGCCAGCAGCTTGTTAGGGAGTAACTATGGCTACACCTTC,CASSLLGSNYGYTF
TRBJ2-7,TRBD1,16,TRBV5-1,NA,TGCGCCAGCAGCCGGGACAGGGGTCAATCCTCCTACGAGCAGTACTTC,CASSRDRGQSSYEQYF
TRBJ2-2,TRBD1,14,TRBV7-3,NA,TGTGCCAGCAGGTCCGACAGGGGAACCGGGGAGCTGTTTTTT,CASRSDRGTGELFF
TRBJ2-3,NA,14,TRBV9,NA,TGTGCCAGCAGCGTAGGACGGATAGTGGATACGCAGTATTTT,CASSVGRIVDTQYF
TRBJ2-2,TRBD2,16,TRBV27,NA,TGTGCCAGCATGGGGACTAGCGGGGGGGTAACCGGGGAGCTGTTTTTT,CASMGTSGGVTGELFF
TRBJ2-1,NA,13,TRBV28,NA,TGTGCCACCAAGACTAGCTCCTACAATGAGCAGTTCTTC,CATKTSSYNEQFF
TRBJ2-2,NA,12,TRBV9,few,TGTGCCAGCAGGGCGGTTGGCGGGGAGCTGTTTTTT,CASRAVGGELFF
TRBJ2-3,NA,15,TRBV7-3,NA,TGTGCCAGCAGCTTAAGGCCGTTCCCCACAGATACGCAGTATTTT,CASSLRPFPTDTQYF
TRBJ1-2,TRBD1,15,TRBV7-9,NA,TGTGCCAGCAGCTTCGCGACAGGGGGCGCGCCCGGCTACACCTTC,CASSFATGGAPGYTF
TRBJ2-1,NA,14,TRBV5-1,NA,TGCGCCAGCAGCTTACAGGGGAGGTACAATGAGCAGTTCTTC,CASSLQGRYNEQFF
TRBJ2-1,TRBD2,16,TRBV5-1,NA,TGCGCCAGCAGTGGTTCCCCTAGCGGGGTGAACAATGAGCAGTTCTTC,CASSGSPSGVNNEQFF
TRBJ1-2,NA,13,TRBV5-1,NA,TGCGCCAGCAGCTTCTTAGAGGGGTCTGGCTACACCTTC,CASSFLEGSGYTF
TRBJ2-7,NA,19,TRBV30,once,TGTGCCTGGAGTGTAACAGCGCACAGGGCCGAAACAGGCCTCTACGAGCAGTACTTC,CAWSVTAHRAETGLYEQYF
TRBJ1-2,NA,13,TRBV7-6,few,TGTGCCAGCAGCTTAGAACGCGGTGGCGGCTACACCTTC,CASSLERGGGYTF
TRBJ2-1,NA,11,TRBV9,NA,TGTGCCAGCAGCGGAGAGTCTGAGCAGTTCTTC,CASSGESEQFF
TRBJ2-3,NA,15,TRBV7-2,NA,TGTGCCAGCAGCTTTTCTTTTGGGCGGACAGATACGCAGTATTTT,CASSFSFGRTDTQYF
TRBJ2-1,TRBD1,15,TRBV5-1,NA,TGCGCCAGCAGCTTGACAGGGGGCTTATACAATGAGCAGTTCTTC,CASSLTGGLYNEQFF
TRBJ2-3,NA,17,TRBV7-9,NA,TGTGCCAGCAGCAACGGAGGGGGCGGGAGGATCACAGATACGCAGTATTTT,CASSNGGGGRITDTQYF
TRBJ2-1,NA,12,TRBV11-3,NA,TGTGCCAGCAGCTCCCTCCTCAATGAGCAGTTCTTC,CASSSLLNEQFF
TRBJ1-1,TRBD1,17,TRBV30,NA,TGTGCCTGGAGTCTTCCCCCGGTGAGGGGGCTAAGCACTGAAGCTTTCTTT,CAWSLPPVRGLSTEAFF
TRBJ2-1,NA,16,TRBV28,NA,TGTGCCAGCAGTGCCAATTGGGCGGAACCTATTTATGAGCAGTTCTTC,CASSANWAEPIYEQFF
TRBJ2-5,TRBD2,17,TRBV7-2,NA,TGTGCCAGCAGCTTAGCCCCGACTAGCGGGAGGGGAGAGACCCAGTACTTC,CASSLAPTSGRGETQYF
TRBJ2-3,TRBD2,16,TRBV2,NA,TGTGCCAGCACCCAACTAGCGGGAGGGGGCACAGATACGCAGTATTTT,CASTQLAGGGTDTQYF
TRBJ1-5,TRBD1,15,TRBV2,few,TGTGCCAGCAGCGCGGACAGGGGGCACAATCAGCCCCAGCATTTT,CASSADRGHNQPQHF
TRBJ1-1,TRBD1,15,TRBV29-1,NA,TGCAGCGTAGGGGGGGGCTGGACAGGGCCCACTGAAGCTTTCTTT,CSVGGGWTGPTEAFF
TRBJ2-7,TRBD1,18,TRBV15,NA,TGTGCCACCAGCAGAAGGGACAGGTCGCGCTTCAACTCCTACGAGCAGTACTTC,CATSRRDRSRFNSYEQYF
TRBJ2-5,NA,12,TRBV10-2,NA,TGCGCCAGCAGTCCTGCTGAAGAGACCCAGTACTTC,CASSPAEETQYF
TRBJ2-7,NA,14,TRBV5-1,NA,TGCGCCAGCAGCGACCAGGGGCCCTTGGGCGAGCAGTACTTC,CASSDQGPLGEQYF
TRBJ1-1,NA,14,TRBV19,NA,TGTGCCAGTAGTATAAAAGCGACGAACACTGAAGCTTTCTTT,CASSIKATNTEAFF